This is a list of T cell receptor beta chains from one sample in a study of Ad26.COV2.S vaccination and SARS-CoV-2 variants. The data were produced by immunoSEQ multiplex PCR, yet TCRdb's version contains in-frame clones alone and is incomplete. This table holds roughly 400,000 clones, around 93% found once. Source: peripheral blood, taken in a trial of Ad26.COV2.S vaccine versus placebo. These receptors were taken from a person aged 18-60 years who received the Ad26.COV2.S COVID-19 vaccine or a placebo. Both conserved end residues are part of each CDR3. The D gene is left open where the match is weak. The listing skips clone size in some rows; elsewhere it reads once, few, many or a size class.

D: TRBD2; V: TRBV7-8; size: NA; J: TRBJ2-1; DNA: TGTGCCAGCAGCTTACGGGGGGGCCTCTACAATGAGCAGTTCTTC; CDR3: CASSLRGGLYNEQFF
D: NA; V: TRBV28; size: once; J: TRBJ1-2; DNA: TGTGCCAGCAGTTCGGGACCCACAGGCCACTATGGCTACACCTTC; CDR3: CASSSGPTGHYGYTF
D: NA; V: TRBV4-1; size: NA; J: TRBJ1-5; DNA: TGCGCCAGCAGCCAAGTAGACAGTTATAGCAATCAGCCCCAGCATTTT; CDR3: CASSQVDSYSNQPQHF
D: NA; V: TRBV6-2/TRBV6-3; size: once; J: TRBJ1-4; DNA: TGTGCCAGCAGTCCCGCGTGGGGGGATGAAAAACTGTTTTTT; CDR3: CASSPAWGDEKLFF
D: TRBD1; V: TRBV5-5; size: NA; J: TRBJ1-4; DNA: TGTGCCAGCAGTACAGGACAGGGCGGGGAAAAACTGTTTTTT; CDR3: CASSTGQGGEKLFF
D: TRBD1; V: TRBV11-2; size: NA; J: TRBJ1-6; DNA: TGTGCCAGCAGCAGCAGGGACAGGGCGACCTATAATTCACCCCTCCACTTT; CDR3: CASSSRDRATYNSPLHF
D: NA; V: TRBV20-1; size: once; J: TRBJ2-1; DNA: TGCAGTGCTCAAGGGTGGGATGAGCAGTTCTTC; CDR3: CSAQGWDEQFF
D: NA; V: TRBV18; size: NA; J: TRBJ1-4; DNA: TGTGCCAGCTCACCGATATCTGTCTTTAATGAAAAACTGTTTTTT; CDR3: CASSPISVFNEKLFF
D: TRBD1; V: TRBV7-6; size: NA; J: TRBJ1-1; DNA: TGTGCCAGCAGCCAAACGGGACAGGCCTACACTGAAGCTTTCTTT; CDR3: CASSQTGQAYTEAFF
D: TRBD2; V: TRBV9; size: once; J: TRBJ2-5; DNA: TGTGCCAGCAGCGTAGACCCTAGCGGGGTAAACGAAGAGACCCAGTACTTC; CDR3: CASSVDPSGVNEETQYF
D: TRBD1; V: TRBV5-4; size: few; J: TRBJ1-6; DNA: TGTGCCAGCAGCTTGAACAGGGGGGAGTTCTATAATTCACCCCTCCACTTT; CDR3: CASSLNRGEFYNSPLHF
D: NA; V: TRBV18; size: NA; J: TRBJ2-4; DNA: TGTGCCAGCTCACCGCCCCGCGAAAACATTCAGTACTTC; CDR3: CASSPPRENIQYF
D: NA; V: TRBV29-1; size: NA; J: TRBJ2-7; DNA: TGCAGCGTTGAATCGGGGAGCCAATACGAGCAGTACTTC; CDR3: CSVESGSQYEQYF
D: NA; V: TRBV18; size: NA; J: TRBJ1-1; DNA: TGTGCCAGCTCACCCACCAGGGACACTGAAGCTTTCTTT; CDR3: CASSPTRDTEAFF
D: NA; V: TRBV4-3; size: NA; J: TRBJ1-1; DNA: TGCGCCAGCAGCCAAGATATCGGAATGAACACTGAAGCTTTCTTT; CDR3: CASSQDIGMNTEAFF
D: TRBD1; V: TRBV18; size: once; J: TRBJ2-3; DNA: TGTGCCAGCTCAGCCGGGACAGGGGGCCAAGATACGCAGTATTTT; CDR3: CASSAGTGGQDTQYF
D: NA; V: TRBV7-2; size: NA; J: TRBJ1-1; DNA: TGTGCCAGCACCCAGAACTGGGCGAACACTGAAGCTTTCTTT; CDR3: CASTQNWANTEAFF
D: NA; V: TRBV15; size: NA; J: TRBJ1-5; DNA: TGTGCCACCAGCAGAGACCTCGGGGGTAATCAGCCCCAGCATTTT; CDR3: CATSRDLGGNQPQHF
D: TRBD2; V: TRBV9; size: NA; J: TRBJ2-3; DNA: TGTGCCAGCAGCGCTAGCGGGGGGGCAGATACGCAGTATTTT; CDR3: CASSASGGADTQYF
D: NA; V: TRBV15; size: NA; J: TRBJ1-1; DNA: TGTGCCACCAGCCAGGGCCCGAACACTGAAGCTTTCTTT; CDR3: CATSQGPNTEAFF
D: TRBD2; V: TRBV7-9; size: NA; J: TRBJ2-5; DNA: TGTGCCAGCAGCTTGGTAGCGGGGGCCCGTTGGGAGACCCAGTACTTC; CDR3: CASSLVAGARWETQYF
D: NA; V: TRBV6-5; size: NA; J: TRBJ2-7; DNA: TGTGCCAGCATCGGGGCAGGCGAGCAGTACTTC; CDR3: CASIGAGEQYF
D: NA; V: TRBV29-1; size: NA; J: TRBJ2-3; DNA: TGCAGCGTTGTATTACAGACACCAGATACGCAGTATTTT; CDR3: CSVVLQTPDTQYF
D: NA; V: TRBV27; size: NA; J: TRBJ1-1; DNA: TGTGCCAGCAGTTGGGGGAACACTGAAGCTTTCTTT; CDR3: CASSWGNTEAFF
D: TRBD2; V: TRBV4-1; size: NA; J: TRBJ2-1; DNA: TGCGCCAGCAGCCAAGCGGGCGGGGGGGTTTTGGATGAGCAGTTCTTC; CDR3: CASSQAGGGVLDEQFF
D: NA; V: TRBV28; size: NA; J: TRBJ2-7; DNA: TGTGCCAGCAGTTCCGCATCCTCCTACGAGCAGTACTTC; CDR3: CASSSASSYEQYF
D: NA; V: TRBV5-6; size: NA; J: TRBJ1-1; DNA: TGTGCCAGCAGCTTAGGGGGATATACTACGAACACTGAAGCTTTCTTT; CDR3: CASSLGGYTTNTEAFF
D: TRBD2; V: TRBV7-2; size: NA; J: TRBJ2-5; DNA: TGTGCCAGCAGCTCCCCCTCTGGGGAGGGATTAGAGACCCAGTACTTC; CDR3: CASSSPSGEGLETQYF
D: NA; V: TRBV4-3; size: once; J: TRBJ1-4; DNA: TGCGCCAGCAGCCAAGCTCCGGCCTCTGCAACTAATGAAAAACTGTTTTTT; CDR3: CASSQAPASATNEKLFF